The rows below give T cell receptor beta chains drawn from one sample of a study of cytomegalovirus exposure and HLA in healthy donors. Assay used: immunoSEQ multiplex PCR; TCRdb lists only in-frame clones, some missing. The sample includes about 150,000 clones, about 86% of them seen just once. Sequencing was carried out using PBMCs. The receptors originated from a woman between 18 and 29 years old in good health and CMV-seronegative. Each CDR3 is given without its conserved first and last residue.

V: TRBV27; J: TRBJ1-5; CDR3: ASSPQGNRFRSNQPQH
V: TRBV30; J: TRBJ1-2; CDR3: AWNVVVPYYGYT
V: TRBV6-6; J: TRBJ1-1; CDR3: ASSHAGAEAF
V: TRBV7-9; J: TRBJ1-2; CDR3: ASSLGQGAWRGYT
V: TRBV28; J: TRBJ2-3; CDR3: ASSGIAGVTDTQY
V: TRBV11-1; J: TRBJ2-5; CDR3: ASSLVTGSPQETQY
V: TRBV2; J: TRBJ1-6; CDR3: ASSGTGNNSPLH
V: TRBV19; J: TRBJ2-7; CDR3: ASSPQGADYEQY
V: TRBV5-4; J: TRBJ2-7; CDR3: ASSSTGGGDEQY
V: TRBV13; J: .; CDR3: ASSLVGGNSYGEQY
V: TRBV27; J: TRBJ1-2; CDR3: ASTLSAGGTYGYT
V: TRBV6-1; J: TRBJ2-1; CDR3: ASSARGWDNEQF
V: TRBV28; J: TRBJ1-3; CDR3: ASSPRRGSGNTIY
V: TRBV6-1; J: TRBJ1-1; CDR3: ASSPLGATEAF
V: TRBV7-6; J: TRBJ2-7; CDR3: ASSSPTSYEQY
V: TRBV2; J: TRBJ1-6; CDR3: ASSVGRSPLH
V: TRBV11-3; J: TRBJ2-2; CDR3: ASSSLVTGELF
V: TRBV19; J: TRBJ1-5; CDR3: ASSIGQGGRWSNQPQH
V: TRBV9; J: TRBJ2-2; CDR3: ASSRGDYNTGELF
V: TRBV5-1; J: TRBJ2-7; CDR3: ASSWSWGQSDEQY
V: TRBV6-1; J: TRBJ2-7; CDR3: ASRETTDSYEQY
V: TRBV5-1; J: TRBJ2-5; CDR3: ASRREYSGETQY
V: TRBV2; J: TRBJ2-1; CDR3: ASSEVKEHQEQF
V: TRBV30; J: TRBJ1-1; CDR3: AWKQGEWTEAF
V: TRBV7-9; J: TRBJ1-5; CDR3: ASSPGTLNQPQH
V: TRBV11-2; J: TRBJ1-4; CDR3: ASSLGQGYEKLF
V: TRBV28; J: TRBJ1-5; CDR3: ASITGEGVNQPQH
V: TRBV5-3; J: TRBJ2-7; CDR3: ARSLQRSYEQY
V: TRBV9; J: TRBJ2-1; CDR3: ASSRVYNEQF